This T cell receptor beta chain was documented in a study of CD8+CD57+ T cells in acquired aplastic anemia. General study findings and limits: Sharing between patients and controls was observed for twenty-nine CD8+ CDR3 sequences. No significant patient-versus-control difference appeared in CD8+ Simpson's diversity.

In the case of this clonotype: Its antigen is unidentified.

Genomic DNA acted as the template from which TCR beta VDJ combination and CDR3 sequence profiling were carried out. In TCRdb, the reads were re-called with MiXCR into one record per CDR3 protein. The profile shows more than 250,000 distinct CDR3 sequences, 45% to 70% of them singletons. CDR1 and CDR2 from the germline V gene are LNHDA and SQIVND (reference sequence). There are 13 residues in the CDR3. Trimming took 2 bases from V and 5 from J, leaving 4 bases between them. V gene TRBV19 combines with J gene TRBJ1-6; no definite D call. Sequenced sample: sorted CD4+, CD8+, or CD8+CD57+ T cells (not recorded which) from PBMCs. The sequence came from a human donor with severe aplastic anemia or a healthy control (not recorded which). CDR3 sequence: CASSIRDNSPLHF. CDR3 nucleotide sequence: TGTGCCAGTAGTATACGGGATAATTCACCCCTCCACTTT.